This TCR beta chain is from a study of T cells in women clearing cervical HPV infection. In the study overall: Women with histologically confirmed HPV16-related CIN3 or worse, 2 with invasive cancer, served as cases. Controls were women whose single incident HPV16 infection cleared within 12 months without precancer or cancer.

MY09/MY11 PCR detected cervical HPV DNA; dot-blot assigned genotypes. With respect to this clone: The sequence runs out 3 residues before the end of the CDR3; the remainder is reconstructed from the germline J gene.

CDR1 SGHRS and CDR2 YFSETQ come from the germline V gene. V lost 4 bases and J lost 1; bases outside the gene matches: 5. The CDR3 totals 15 residues. Sequencing was performed with immunoSEQ multiplex PCR; in TCRdb, only in-frame clones are kept and a portion is missing. This sample's clone table lists around 21,000 clones. The material sequenced was blood buffy coat. The rearrangement links TRBV5-1 to TRBJ1-3; 7 nucleotides match TRBD1. This receptor was obtained from a woman aged 18-70 years with a cervical HPV16 infection that either progressed to CIN3+ or cleared (not recorded which). CDR3 sequence: CASSREGASGNTIYF. CDR3 DNA, as far as it was read: TGCGCCAGCAGCCGGGAGGGGGCTTCTGGAAACACC.